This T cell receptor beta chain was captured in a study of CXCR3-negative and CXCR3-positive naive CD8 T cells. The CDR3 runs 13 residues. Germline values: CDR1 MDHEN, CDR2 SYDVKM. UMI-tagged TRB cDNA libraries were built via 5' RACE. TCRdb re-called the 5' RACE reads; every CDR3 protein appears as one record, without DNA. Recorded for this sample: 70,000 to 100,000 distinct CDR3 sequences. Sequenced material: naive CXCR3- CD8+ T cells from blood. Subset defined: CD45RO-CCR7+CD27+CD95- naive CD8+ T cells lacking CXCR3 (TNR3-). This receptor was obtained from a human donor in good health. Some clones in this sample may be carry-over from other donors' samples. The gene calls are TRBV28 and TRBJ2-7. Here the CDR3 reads CASSLSDPTEQYF.